This entry concerns a single T cell receptor beta chain. Antigen specificity is unknown. Sequencing was performed with immunoSEQ multiplex PCR; in TCRdb, only in-frame clones are kept and a portion is missing. This sample has about 44,000 clones; 75% to 80% occur once, and the top ten carry approximately 2.4%. This sample stems from a study of radiotherapy plus CTLA-4 blockade in lung cancer. Across the whole study: Objective responses were observed in 18% of patients, and disease control was achieved by 30% to 40%. Regarding the study as a whole: The best prediction of response reportedly came from early blood T cell clone dynamics, with interferon-beta. Subsequent to radiotherapy plus ipilimumab, tumor-derived TCR clones underwent expansion in blood.

Focal radiation plus CTLA-4 blockade with ipilimumab was administered to patients who had chemo-refractory metastatic non-small-cell lung cancer. The sequence came from a human donor with non-small cell lung cancer whose response to radiotherapy plus ipilimumab could not be evaluated. This material consisted of peripheral blood, taken from a patient treated with radiotherapy plus ipilimumab.

The CDR3 DNA sequence: TGTGCCAGCAGTTCCTACATCCGGGGATATGGCTACACCTTC. Amino acids: CASSSYIRGYGYTF. V usage is TRBV25-1 and J usage is TRBJ1-2, with D hard to call. The germline V gene has CDR1 MGHDK and CDR2 SYGVNS. Deletions cut 5 bases from V and 5 bases from J, with 15 bases between. The CDR3 is made up of 14 amino acids.